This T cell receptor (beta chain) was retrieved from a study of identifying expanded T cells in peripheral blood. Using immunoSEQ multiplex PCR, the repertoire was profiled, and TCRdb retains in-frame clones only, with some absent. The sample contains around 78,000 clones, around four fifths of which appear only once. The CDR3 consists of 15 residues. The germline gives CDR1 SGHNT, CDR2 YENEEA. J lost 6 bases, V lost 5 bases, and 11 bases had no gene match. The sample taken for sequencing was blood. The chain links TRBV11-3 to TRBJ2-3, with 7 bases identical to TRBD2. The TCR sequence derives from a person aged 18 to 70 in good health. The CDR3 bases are TGTGCCAGCAGCCCCGGCGGGGGTGAAATCGATACGCAGTATTTT. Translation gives CASSPGGGEIDTQYF.